This TCR beta chain emerged from a study of cytomegalovirus exposure and HLA in healthy donors. Study-wide results and limits: Segments of the TCR beta V type were, in most cases, productive about 90% or about 30% of the time in an earlier analysis.

V lost 4 bases to trimming and J lost 1 base, with 6 bases between them. Per the germline V gene, CDR1 is MGHRA and CDR2 is YSYEKL. CDR3 length equals 13 residues. The primer mix had 60 Vbeta and 13 Jbeta primers. Assay used: immunoSEQ multiplex PCR; TCRdb lists only in-frame clones, some missing. Altogether about 230,000 clones are present, 78% being singletons, with the ten largest covering 0.47%. On this clone itself: The antigen remains undetermined.

The V call is TRBV4-1, the J call TRBJ2-3; D gene ambiguous. The clonotype comes from a boy aged 5-17 years in good health and CMV-seronegative. The sequencing sample was made of PBMCs. For the CDR3, the DNA is TGCGCCAGCAGCCTCTTCGGCACAGATACGCAGTATTTT. As protein: CASSLFGTDTQYF.